This TCR beta chain comes out of a study of OX40 agonist ivuxolimab in advanced cancers. On cycle 4 day 1 and cycle 7 day 1, as well as at baseline, blood was sampled. Germline V CDR1 and CDR2: SNHLY, FYNNEI. CDR3 length equals 14 residues. The V segment lost 3 bases and the J segment 6 bases; nucleotides outside the gene matches: 6. To note about this clone: Its antigen remains unidentified.

Only in-frame clones appear in the TCRdb table, and some are missing; sequencing was by immunoSEQ multiplex PCR. Here the sample spans about 9,800 clones, roughly 90% being singletons. Study-wide results and limits: There was clonal expansion of CD4+ and CD8+ blood T cells by week 6 at 0.1 to 3.0 mg/kg. Certain nonresponders additionally had low normalized T-cell clonal expansion.

The receptor comes from an adult with an advanced solid tumor such as melanoma, head and neck, liver or kidney cancer. The sample in question was CD4+ or CD8+ T cells sorted from blood, obtained in a trial of the OX40 agonist ivuxolimab. This sequence joins TRBV2 and TRBJ1-2; 8 bases are a match to TRBD1. The CDR3 coding sequence is TGTGCCAGCAGTGAGGGCAGGGGGCAGGATGGCTACACCTTC. Translating it yields CASSEGRGQDGYTF.